These 27 T cell receptor beta chains originate from one sample sequenced in a study of cytomegalovirus exposure and HLA in healthy donors. Profiling relied on immunoSEQ multiplex PCR, and the TCRdb table lists in-frame clones only, not all of them. The table lists 160,000 or so clones, just under 85% of them singletons, with approximately 2.4% in the top ten. The sequencing sample was made of PBMCs. The receptors were gathered from a man aged 25 to 40 in good health and CMV-seropositive.

The chain couples TRBV19 to TRBJ1-2; TRBD1 matches 12 bases. V was pared by 5 bases and J by 3 bases, with 4 bases of the junction left unmatched. Germline CDR1 LNHDA, CDR2 SQIVND (reference sequence). The CDR3 has 15 amino acids. CDR3 nucleotide sequence: TGTGCCAGTAGTCTCGGGACAGGGGGCGACTATGGCTACACCTTC. Its translation is CASSLGTGGDYGYTF.

J is TRBJ2-7 and V is TRBV9, with a tentative D call TRBD1 (5 bases). CDR3 size: 13 residues. Trimming pared 5 bases from V and 3 bases from J, leaving 12 bases between. Germline V gene sequence: CDR1 SGDLS, CDR2 YYNGEE. CDR3 DNA: TGTGCCAGCAGTGCAGGGTTGGTCTACGAGCAGTACTTC. It is translated as CASSAGLVYEQYF.

The rearrangement joins TRBV9 to TRBJ1-1; possible D gene TRBD1, 5 bases. From germline, CDR1 is SGDLS and CDR2 YYNGEE. This CDR3 is 13 amino acids long. V lost 4 bases and J 4 bases, leaving 11 bases between the germline ends. CDR3 sequence (DNA): TGTGCCAGCAGCCCGGGGGGGGGCACTGAAGCTTTCTTT. This encodes CASSPGGGTEAFF.

This chain joins TRBV18 and TRBJ2-1; 8 bases are shared with TRBD2. V gave up 4 bases and J gave up 6 bases; unmatched junction bases: 11. The CDR3 loop spans 16 amino acids. Germline values: CDR1 KGHSH, CDR2 LQKENI. DNA for the CDR3: TGTGCCAGCTCACTCCTTGGACTAGCAGAGGGCAATGAGCAGTTCTTC. As protein: CASSLLGLAEGNEQFF.

V and J are TRBV5-1 and TRBJ2-5; TRBD1 matches 12 bases. Losses at the gene ends were 5 bases for V and 4 bases for J; bases not matched to a gene: 6. The germline CDR1 and CDR2 sequences are SGHRS and YFSETQ. The CDR3 length is 15 residues. CDR3 bases: TGCGCCAGCAGTCTCCGGGACAGGGGGCGAGAGACCCAGTACTTC. This translates into CASSLRDRGRETQYF.

The V and J genes are TRBV7-9 and TRBJ1-1; D ambiguous. The germline gives CDR1 SEHNR, CDR2 FQNEAQ (reference sequence). Deletions cut 1 base from V and 6 bases from J, with 6 bases between. The CDR3 extends over 12 amino acids. The CDR3 is CASSLDSPEAFF. Here the CDR3 DNA reads TGTGCCAGCAGCTTAGACAGCCCTGAAGCTTTCTTT.

The chain carries TRBV19 and TRBJ1-1, with TRBD1 matching 7 bases. In germline, CDR1 is LNHDA, CDR2 SQIVND (reference sequence). This CDR3 spans 13 amino acids. The V segment lost 9 bases and the J segment 3 bases; nucleotides outside the gene matches: 7. The CDR3: CASQGQGDTEAFF. The CDR3 DNA sequence: TGTGCCAGCCAGGGCCAGGGGGACACTGAAGCTTTCTTT.

About this clone: The junction departs from germline at one end; a sequencing error may be responsible. The V gene is TRBV29-1, the J gene TRBJ2-1, with D perhaps TRBD1 (5 bases). The CDR3 is made up of 13 amino acids. Germline CDR1 and CDR2: SQVTM and ANQGSEA. CDR3 loop: CSIEQGGGNEQFF. The CDR3 DNA sequence: TGCAGCATTGAGCAGGGTGGTGGGAATGAGCAGTTCTTC.

This sequence joins TRBV7-9 and TRBJ1-1, with 10 bases fitting TRBD1. The length of the CDR3 is 14 residues. With V trimmed by 4 bases and J by 4 bases, 3 bases remained unmatched. The germline V gene has CDR1 SEHNR and CDR2 FQNEAQ (reference sequence). CDR3 in amino acids: CASSSGTGVTEAFF. Here the CDR3 DNA reads TGTGCCAGCAGCTCCGGGACAGGGGTCACTGAAGCTTTCTTT.

The gene calls are TRBV11-2 and TRBJ2-6; TRBD1 aligns across 7 bases. The CDR3 covers 17 residues. CDR1 is SGHAT and CDR2 is FQNNGV in the germline V gene. V trimming: 3 bases; J trimming: 0 bases; junction bases outside the gene matches: 5. CDR3 loop: CASSFAPGGSGANVLTF. The CDR3 DNA follows: TGTGCCAGCAGCTTTGCACCAGGGGGCTCTGGGGCCAACGTCCTGACTTTC.

The chain carries TRBV7-2 and TRBJ2-7; the match to TRBD2 covers 10 bases. From germline, CDR1 is SGHTA and CDR2 FQGNSA. V lost 6 bases, J lost 3 bases, and 5 bases stayed unmatched. The CDR3 extends over 14 amino acids. The CDR3 DNA sequence: TGTGCCAGCAGGACGGTAGCGGGGGGCTACGAGCAGTACTTC. It translates to CASRTVAGGYEQYF.

This chain connects TRBV27 to TRBJ2-6; the match to TRBD2 covers 7 bases. The length of the CDR3 is 16 residues. J was trimmed by 1 base and V by 7 bases; bases with no gene match: 7. Germline V gene lookup returns CDR1 MNHEY and CDR2 SMNVEV (reference sequence). The CDR3 spells CASTVWGGSGANVLTF. CDR3 in DNA: TGTGCCAGCACGGTTTGGGGGGGATCTGGGGCCAACGTCCTGACTTTC.

This sequence joins TRBV7-9 and TRBJ1-6, with D unclear. CDR3 size: 16 residues. Germline CDR1 reads SEHNR; CDR2 reads FQNEAQ (reference sequence). The ends were cut back, 4 bases at V and 10 bases at J, with 20 bases in the middle. The CDR3 DNA reads TGTGCCAGCAGCTCCAACGGGGAGGGAAGACGGTCACCCCTCCACTTT. Protein: CASSSNGEGRRSPLHF.

V is TRBV19 and J is TRBJ2-1; TRBD2 matches at 9 bases. After removal of 5 bases from V and 6 bases from J, the junction contained 2 bases not matched to a gene. Germline V lookup: CDR1 LNHDA, CDR2 SQIVND (reference sequence). The CDR3 loop spans 13 amino acids. CDR3 in DNA: TGTGCCAGTAGTCTTAGCGGGGGCAATGAGCAGTTCTTC. Protein sequence: CASSLSGGNEQFF.

The J gene is TRBJ2-1, the V gene TRBV4-3, with 12 bases identical to TRBD1. Per the germline V gene, CDR1 is LGHNA and CDR2 is YSLEER. The CDR3 consists of 15 residues. With V trimmed by 4 bases and J by 7 bases, 5 bases remained unmatched. The CDR3 sequence is CASSLGQGAGNEQFF. CDR3 bases: TGCGCCAGCAGCCTGGGACAGGGGGCTGGAAATGAGCAGTTCTTC.

This rearrangement joins TRBV5-1 to TRBJ2-1; tentatively, D is TRBD2 (7 bases). V was trimmed by 1 base and J by 4 bases, leaving 15 bases between them. Germline V lookup: CDR1 SGHRS, CDR2 YFSETQ. The CDR3 sequence is 16 residues long. DNA of the CDR3: TGCGCCAGCAGCTTGCGGGGGGAGGGGGTTTACAATGAGCAGTTCTTC. It specifies CASSLRGEGVYNEQFF.

The chain has TRBV9 and TRBJ2-7, with unresolved D. Germline V gene lookup returns CDR1 SGDLS and CDR2 YYNGEE. The CDR3 length is 14 residues. With 0 bases removed from V and 2 bases from J, the gap between germline ends came to 9 bases. The CDR3 reads CASSVDLGPYEQYF. CDR3 DNA sequence: TGTGCCAGCAGCGTAGATCTGGGCCCCTACGAGCAGTACTTC.

The chain carries TRBV7-9 and TRBJ1-1; D ambiguous. The CDR3 has 13 amino acids. The germline V gene encodes CDR1 SEHNR and CDR2 FQNEAQ (reference sequence). V lost 3 bases and J lost 4, with 9 bases in between. The CDR3 reads CASSFDSSTEAFF. DNA of the CDR3: TGTGCCAGCAGCTTTGACTCAAGCACTGAAGCTTTCTTT.

This sequence joins TRBV30 and TRBJ1-2; 9 bases agree with TRBD1. The CDR3 runs 15 residues. Germline CDR1 is GTSNPN and CDR2 is SVGIG (reference sequence). V shed 0 bases and J 4 bases; nucleotides not matched to a gene: 6. This CDR3 reads CAWSVRDRASYGYTF. The CDR3, as DNA: TGTGCCTGGAGTGTACGGGACAGGGCCAGCTATGGCTACACCTTC.

V and J are TRBV5-1 and TRBJ1-1; tentatively, D is TRBD1 (5 bases). Deletions cut 4 bases from V and 2 bases from J, with 12 bases between. This CDR3 has 14 residues. Germline lookup yields CDR1 SGHRS and CDR2 YFSETQ. The CDR3 DNA sequence: TGCGCCAGCAGCGCTGAATGGGGCAACACTGAAGCTTTCTTT. Protein sequence: CASSAEWGNTEAFF.

In its sample, this clone was seen once. The gene calls are TRBV5-1 and TRBJ1-4, with D hard to call. Per the germline V gene, CDR1 is SGHRS and CDR2 is YFSETQ. CDR3 length equals 15 residues. V lost 4 bases to trimming and J lost 7 bases, with 17 bases between them. The CDR3 protein is CASSIGSNRGEKLFF. CDR3 nucleotides: TGCGCCAGCAGCATCGGTAGTAACCGGGGTGAAAAACTGTTTTTT.

This chain connects TRBV11-1 to TRBJ1-1, with a possible D match to TRBD1 (5 bases). V lost 0 bases to trimming and J lost 11 bases, with 13 bases between them. Looked up from germline, CDR1 is SGHAT and CDR2 is FQDESV (reference sequence). This CDR3 contains 13 residues. CDR3 nucleotides: TGTGCCAGCAGCTTAGCAGGGGTGGAGAGGGCTTTCTTT. Protein sequence: CASSLAGVERAFF.

V is TRBV19 and J is TRBJ2-7, with 7 positions matching TRBD1. CDR3 size: 15 residues. The V segment lost 3 bases and the J segment 1 base; nucleotides outside the gene matches: 6. Germline V gives CDR1 LNHDA, CDR2 SQIVND (reference sequence). The CDR3 protein is CASSIMGQPSYEQYF. The CDR3, as DNA: TGTGCCAGTAGTATTATGGGACAGCCTTCCTACGAGCAGTACTTC.

CDR3 DNA sequence: TGTGCCAGCAGTGGGACAGACCGTAGCTCTGGAAACACCATATATTTT. It specifies CASSGTDRSSGNTIYF. The V gene is TRBV6-6, the J gene TRBJ1-3; TRBD1 matches 7 bases. Germline CDR1 MNHNY, CDR2 SVGAGI (reference sequence). The ends lost 5 bases at V and 0 bases at J; junction bases unmatched: 7. The CDR3 consists of 16 residues.

The chain recombines TRBV7-3 with TRBJ1-1, with no clear D. The CDR3 totals 13 residues. V gave up 3 bases and J gave up 8 bases, with 13 bases separating them. Looked up from germline, CDR1 is SGHTA and CDR2 is FQGTGA. The CDR3 DNA follows: TGTGCCAGCAGCTTCGGCGGACTCCAGGAAGCTTTCTTT. Protein product: CASSFGGLQEAFF.

The rearrangement joins TRBV5-8 to TRBJ1-4; unclear D gene. The CDR3 runs 15 residues. Trimming stripped 0 bases from V and 0 bases from J, with 6 bases between. Looked up from germline, CDR1 is SGHTS and CDR2 is YDEGEE. The CDR3 DNA is TGTGCCAGCAGCTTGGGGCAAGCAACTAATGAAAAACTGTTTTTT. Translation gives CASSLGQATNEKLFF.

Here the CDR3 DNA reads TGTGCCAGCAGTTACTCACCAGAGGGCACTGAAGCTTTCTTT. It encodes CASSYSPEGTEAFF. This chain uses TRBV6-5 with TRBJ1-1; D remains unclear. V dropped 0 bases and J dropped 4 bases, with 9 bases sitting between them. This CDR3 is built from 14 residues. Germline CDR1 is MNHEY and CDR2 is SVGAGI.